Following are 30 T cell receptor beta chains from one sample sequenced in a study of PD-L1 blockade in urothelial cancer. TCRdb keeps only in-frame clones here, not all; method: immunoSEQ multiplex PCR. The data hold over 75,000 clones, with approximately 81% observed a single time. The time point: pretreatment peripheral blood. Source: PBMCs, taken around atezolizumab (anti-PD-L1) treatment. These TCRs come from a man between 60 and 70 years old with urothelial cancer.

This sequence joins TRBV27 and TRBJ2-2; a weak D match, TRBD2 (6 bases). This CDR3 comprises 15 residues. Germline CDR1 MNHEY, CDR2 SMNVEV (reference sequence). Trimming removed 4 bases from V and 4 bases from J, with 13 bases in between. The CDR3 is CASSSVGGPTGELFF. DNA of the CDR3: TGTGCCAGCAGTTCAGTTGGAGGGCCCACCGGGGAGCTGTTTTTT.

The CDR3 DNA reads TGCAGCGTTACGGGACAAAACCGGAATGAGCAGTTCTTC. Translated: CSVTGQNRNEQFF. V is TRBV29-1 and J is TRBJ2-1; TRBD1 is a possible D gene (6 bases). The V gene's germline CDR1 is SQVTM and CDR2 ANQGSEA. Trimming removed 5 bases at V and 7 bases at J, with 15 bases between. The CDR3 extends over 13 amino acids.

This sequence joins TRBV6-6 and TRBJ1-1; the match to TRBD1 covers 7 bases. The CDR3 runs to 16 residues. The ends lost 7 bases at V and 0 bases at J; junction bases unmatched: 11. Germline V CDR1 and CDR2: MNHNY, SVGAGI (reference sequence). CDR3 nucleotides: TGTGCCAGCACCAGGGACAGTCTGGCTTTGAACACTGAAGCTTTCTTT. Its protein is CASTRDSLALNTEAFF.

The rearrangement joins TRBV7-3 to TRBJ2-7; 8 bases are shared with TRBD2. V was clipped by 1 base and J by 2 bases; unmatched bases: 1. The germline V gene has CDR1 SGHTA and CDR2 FQGTGA. The CDR3 spans 14 residues. CDR3 protein: CASSLSGGTYEQYF. CDR3 DNA: TGTGCCAGCAGCTTAAGCGGGGGGACCTACGAGCAGTACTTC. Full variable domain (outside the CDR3, taken from reference TRBV7-3 and TRBJ2-7): GAGVSQTPSNKVTEKGKYVELRCDPISGHTALYWYRQSLGQGPEFLIYFQGTGAADDSGLPNDRFFAVRPEGSVSTLKIQRTERGDSAVYLCASSLSGGTYEQYFGPGTRLTVT.

The chain carries TRBV5-4 and TRBJ2-3; 9 nucleotides align to TRBD2. After removal of 4 bases from V and 4 bases from J, the junction contained 10 bases not matched to a gene. The germline V gene encodes CDR1 SGHNT and CDR2 YYREEE (reference sequence). The CDR3 spans 16 residues. CDR3 loop: CASSPGGGGAADTQYF. Written as DNA, the CDR3 is TGTGCCAGCAGCCCGGGGGGCGGGGGGGCCGCAGATACGCAGTATTTT.

This clone appeared once. V gene TRBV4-3 combines with J gene TRBJ2-1; 11 nucleotides match TRBD2. V lost 1 base and J lost 6; bases outside the gene matches: 8. CDR1 LGHNA and CDR2 YSLEER come from the germline V gene. The CDR3 contains 17 residues. The DNA for the CDR3 is TGCGCCAGCAGCCAAGCTCATTCGACTAGCGGGGCCAATGAGCAGTTCTTC. It yields the protein CASSQAHSTSGANEQFF.

The V and J genes are TRBV5-1 and TRBJ1-1; D possibly corresponds to TRBD1 (5 bases). CDR3 size: 17 residues. V gave up 0 bases and J gave up 5 bases, with 20 bases separating them. Germline V gene data show CDR1 as SGHRS and CDR2 as YFSETQ. The CDR3 reads CASSLARQVSGGTEAFF. The CDR3 DNA sequence: TGCGCCAGCAGCTTGGCCAGGCAGGTTTCTGGGGGGACTGAAGCTTTCTTT.

This clone is a singleton in its sample. The V and J genes are TRBV7-3 and TRBJ2-2, with 13 nucleotides matching TRBD2. Germline assignment: CDR1 SGHTA and CDR2 FQGTGA. V lost 5 bases, J lost 2 bases, and 5 bases stayed unmatched. The CDR3 totals 17 residues. The CDR3 nucleotides read TGTGCCAGCAGCACCGGGACTAGCGGGACCAACACCGGGGAGCTGTTTTTT. Encoded protein: CASSTGTSGTNTGELFF.

This rearrangement joins TRBV18 to TRBJ2-3, with D unresolved. This CDR3 is 16 amino acids long. Germline assignment: CDR1 KGHSH and CDR2 LQKENI. Trimming cost V 3 bases and J 1 base, with 14 bases left between them. CDR3 nucleotides: TGTGCCAGCTCACCTTCGGTGGTCCGGGGCACAGATACGCAGTATTTT. Protein product: CASSPSVVRGTDTQYF.

The CDR3 reads CARSPPSGGTVGYEQYF. The CDR3 coding sequence is TGTGCCAGAAGCCCCCCCAGTGGAGGGACGGTGGGCTACGAGCAGTACTTC. The rearrangement uses TRBV5-3 and TRBJ2-7; D possibly corresponds to TRBD2 (6 bases). TRBV5-3 is designated an ORF whose function remains uncertain. With 4 bases removed from V and 3 bases from J, the gap between germline ends came to 23 bases. The CDR3 totals 17 residues.

The chain has TRBV2 and TRBJ2-1, with 11 bases that match TRBD2. CDR3 length equals 15 residues. V gave up 3 bases and J gave up 9 bases; unmatched junction bases: 7. CDR1 and CDR2 (germline): SNHLY, FYNNEI. Written as DNA, the CDR3 is TGTGCCAGCAGTGAGATAGCGGGGGGGCAAGCTGAGCAGTTCTTC. It yields the protein CASSEIAGGQAEQFF.

The chain links TRBV10-3 to TRBJ2-2, with D unresolved. V was trimmed by 4 bases and J by 7 bases, leaving 28 bases between them. CDR1 and CDR2 from the germline V gene are ENHRY and SYGVKD. CDR3 length: 19 amino acids. The CDR3 reads CAISGNVRSGLVGDGELFF. In DNA, the CDR3 is TGTGCCATCAGTGGAAATGTCAGGTCAGGTCTCGTCGGTGACGGGGAGCTGTTTTTT.

The chain carries TRBV7-2 and TRBJ1-3; D is unresolved. Germline V gene sequence: CDR1 SGHTA, CDR2 FQGNSA. The CDR3 has 16 amino acids. V was shortened by 1 base and J by 1 base, with 11 bases between the two germline ends. CDR3 coding DNA: TGTGCCAGCAGCTTAGATCCGCAACTGTCTGGAAACACCATATATTTT. This translates into CASSLDPQLSGNTIYF.

V usage is TRBV5-1 and J usage is TRBJ1-3, with D maybe TRBD1 (6 bases). The CDR3 runs 16 residues. Germline V CDR1 and CDR2: SGHRS, YFSETQ. V dropped 3 bases and J dropped 0 bases, with 13 bases sitting between them. CDR3 amino acids: CASSSLPRGSGNTIYF. The CDR3 DNA sequence: TGCGCCAGCAGCTCCCTCCCCAGGGGCTCTGGAAACACCATATATTTT.

The chain uses TRBV7-6 and TRBJ2-1; the D gene is possibly TRBD1 (6 bases). Between the trimmed V and J ends, which lost 5 bases and 10 bases, there was a span of 15 bases. Germline-derived CDR1 and CDR2 are SGHVS and FNYEAQ. This CDR3 comprises 13 residues. Here the CDR3 DNA reads TGTGCCAGCAGCACCAGGGGACCGTCGGAGCAGTTCTTC. Encoded protein: CASSTRGPSEQFF.

This clone was recorded only once. The chain joins TRBV6-1 to TRBJ1-2; 12 nucleotides agree with TRBD1. This CDR3 contains 14 residues. The ends lost 7 bases at V and 7 bases at J; junction bases unmatched: 7. The germline V gene has CDR1 MNHNS and CDR2 SASEGT. The CDR3 protein is CASNWDRGQGGYTF. CDR3 coding DNA: TGTGCCAGCAACTGGGACAGGGGGCAGGGTGGCTACACCTTC.

This clone has a single count. The rearrangement joins TRBV5-8 to TRBJ2-7; D not resolved. The V end lost 0 bases, the J end lost 3 bases, and 7 bases lay between the germline ends. This CDR3 contains 13 residues. Germline assignment: CDR1 SGHTS and CDR2 YDEGEE. DNA of the CDR3: TGTGCCAGCAGCTTGGTGTTCAGCTACGAGCAGTACTTC. It yields the protein CASSLVFSYEQYF.

This clone occurred a few times. The chain is built from TRBV7-9 and TRBJ1-1; the D gene is possibly TRBD1 (5 bases). The CDR3 is 15 residues long. V was clipped by 4 bases and J by 5 bases, with 17 bases between them. Germline lookup yields CDR1 SEHNR and CDR2 FQNEAQ (reference sequence). DNA for the CDR3: TGTGCCAGCAGCTCTGACGTGGGGGGACGAACTGAAGCTTTCTTT. Translating gives CASSSDVGGRTEAFF.

The genes are TRBV5-4 and TRBJ2-7; tentative D call: TRBD2 (6 bases). CDR1 is SGHNT and CDR2 is YYREEE in the germline V gene (reference sequence). The CDR3 extends over 13 amino acids. V was shortened by 1 base and J by 6 bases, with 11 bases between the two germline ends. The CDR3 spells CASSLSGFGEQYF. Here the CDR3 DNA reads TGTGCCAGCAGCTTGAGCGGGTTCGGCGAGCAGTACTTC.

This chain joins TRBV6-1 and TRBJ1-1; no definite D call. V shed 6 bases and J shed 5 bases, with 7 bases lying between them. Germline lookup yields CDR1 MNHNS and CDR2 SASEGT. The CDR3 has 11 amino acids. CDR3 sequence (DNA): TGTGCCAGCAGAATGAGTACTGAAGCTTTCTTT. Its translation is CASRMSTEAFF.

This sequence joins TRBV2 and TRBJ2-2, with 8 positions matching TRBD2. This CDR3 spans 15 amino acids. The germline V gene encodes CDR1 SNHLY and CDR2 FYNNEI. Trimming at V came to 5 bases and at J to 5 bases, leaving 7 bases not matched to a gene. This CDR3 is CASSSGTSGTGELFF. The CDR3 DNA reads as TGTGCCAGCAGTTCCGGGACTAGTGGAACCGGGGAGCTGTTTTTT. The whole variable domain, filled in from reference TRBV2 and TRBJ2-2, reads EPEVTQTPSHQVTQMGQEVILRCVPISNHLYFYWYRQILGQKVEFLVSFYNNEISEKSEIFDDQFSVERPDGSNFTLKIRSTKLEDSAMYFCASSSGTSGTGELFFGEGSRLTVL.

This clone has a handful of counts. The rearrangement uses TRBV4-3 and TRBJ2-3, with 8 bases matching TRBD1. Losses at the gene ends were 0 bases for V and 1 base for J; bases not matched to a gene: 3. CDR3 length: 16 residues. The germline V gene has CDR1 LGHNA and CDR2 YSLEER. The CDR3 reads CASSQDTGGGTDTQYF. In DNA form, the CDR3 reads TGCGCCAGCAGCCAAGATACAGGGGGAGGCACAGATACGCAGTATTTT.

Here the CDR3 reads CASRPQGANYGYTF. The CDR3 bases are TGTGCCAGCAGGCCACAGGGGGCTAACTATGGCTACACCTTC. V is TRBV6-5 and J is TRBJ1-2; 8 positions agree with TRBD1. The CDR3 extends over 14 amino acids. The ends lost 6 bases at V and 0 bases at J; junction bases unmatched: 3. Germline loops: CDR1 MNHEY, CDR2 SVGAGI.

This clone was observed many times. The J gene is TRBJ2-1, the V gene TRBV19; 11 bases fit TRBD2. This CDR3 region has 17 residues. The ends lost 3 bases at V and 5 bases at J; junction bases unmatched: 9. Germline loops: CDR1 LNHDA, CDR2 SQIVND (reference sequence). The CDR3 DNA reads as TGTGCCAGTAGTATGCTAGCGGGGGGCCCAGGCGACAATGAGCAGTTCTTC. This translates into CASSMLAGGPGDNEQFF.

This clone was seen a single time. The chain joins TRBV30 to TRBJ2-5; D gene unclear. This CDR3 spans 12 amino acids. V dropped 0 bases and J dropped 8 bases, with 10 bases sitting between them. Germline V CDR1 and CDR2: GTSNPN, SVGIG (reference sequence). The CDR3 DNA is TGTGCCTGGAGTGTACGAGGAGACACCCAGTACTTC. It codes for CAWSVRGDTQYF.

In nucleotides, the CDR3 is TGCAGCGTTTCCCGCGGGGGCAGGAGTGGCTACACCTTC. Amino acids: CSVSRGGRSGYTF. This sequence joins TRBV29-1 and TRBJ1-2, with D maybe TRBD1 (6 bases). The CDR3 length is 13 residues. Germline lookup yields CDR1 SQVTM and CDR2 ANQGSEA. V lost 5 bases and J 7 bases, leaving 17 bases between the germline ends.

The chain carries TRBV19 and TRBJ2-1; TRBD2 matches 13 bases. The CDR3 consists of 18 residues. CDR1 is LNHDA, CDR2 SQIVND, per germline (reference sequence). V lost 0 bases to trimming and J lost 2 bases; unmatched junction nucleotides: 4. The CDR3 DNA reads TGTGCCAGTAGTATAGATTGGACTAGCGGGAGTACCTACAATGAGCAGTTCTTC. Translated: CASSIDWTSGSTYNEQFF. The whole variable domain, filled in from reference TRBV19 and TRBJ2-1, reads DGGITQSPKYLFRKEGQNVTLSCEQNLNHDAMYWYRQDPGQGLRLIYYSQIVNDFQKGDIAEGYSVSREKKESFPLTVTSAQKNPTAFYLCASSIDWTSGSTYNEQFFGPGTRLTVL.

This chain links TRBV5-6 with TRBJ1-2; the match to TRBD1 covers 8 bases. This CDR3 region has 15 residues. V trimming: 1 base; J trimming: 4 bases; junction bases outside the gene matches: 6. From germline, CDR1 is SGHDT and CDR2 YYEEEE. The CDR3: CASSLTGQGVYGYTF. DNA of the CDR3: TGTGCCAGCAGCTTGACAGGACAGGGAGTCTATGGCTACACCTTC. The full variable domain, with the rest looked up from reference TRBV5-6 and TRBJ1-2, is DAGVTQSPTHLIKTRGQQVTLRCSPKSGHDTVSWYQQALGQGPQFIFQYYEEEERQRGNFPDRFSGHQFPNYSSELNVNALLLGDSALYLCASSLTGQGVYGYTFGSGTRLTVV.

The V and J genes are TRBV10-3 and TRBJ1-5, with D unresolved. The CDR3 length is 14 residues. From germline, CDR1 is ENHRY and CDR2 SYGVKD. V was trimmed by 3 bases and J by 3 bases, leaving 9 bases between them. CDR3 loop: CAISDAQHNQPQHF. The CDR3 DNA is TGTGCCATCAGTGATGCACAGCACAATCAGCCCCAGCATTTT.

The rearrangement joins TRBV5-1 to TRBJ1-2, with TRBD1 matching over 7 bases. CDR3 size: 14 residues. The V gene end was trimmed by 0 bases and the J gene end by 8 bases; junction bases not matched to a gene: 7. Germline CDR1 and CDR2: SGHRS and YFSETQ. CDR3 nucleotides: TGCGCCAGCAGCTTGGCAGGGGGAGCTGGGGGCTACACCTTC. Translated, it gives CASSLAGGAGGYTF.